These 18 T cell receptor beta chains originate from one sample sequenced in a study of cytomegalovirus exposure and HLA in healthy donors. Both 60 Vbeta primers and 13 Jbeta primers went into the PCR. Repertoires were generated with immunoSEQ multiplex PCR, while TCRdb's copy carries only in-frame clones and drops some. The sample has over 150,000 clones, about four fifths seen once. The sample comprised PBMCs. The receptors come from a man younger than 35 in good health and CMV-seronegative.

The chain couples TRBV29-1 to TRBJ1-2, with TRBD1 as a possible D gene (5 bases). Trimming left V 7 bases short and J 10 bases short, with 19 bases between. Per the germline V gene, CDR1 is SQVTM and CDR2 is ANQGSEA. The CDR3 consists of 12 residues. In DNA, the CDR3 is TGCAGCGACGAGACAGATTCGAATGTCTACACCTTC. Its translation is CSDETDSNVYTF.

The chain combines TRBV5-6 with TRBJ1-2; D might be TRBD1 (6 bases). Germline V gene lookup returns CDR1 SGHDT and CDR2 YYEEEE. This CDR3 has 13 residues. Trimming removed 5 bases at V and 3 bases at J, with 11 bases between. Here the CDR3 reads CASRTGIDYGYTF. DNA of the CDR3: TGTGCCAGCAGAACAGGGATTGACTATGGCTACACCTTC.

V and J are TRBV7-8 and TRBJ1-5; 7 bases are shared with TRBD1. Per germline, CDR1 SGHVS and CDR2 FQNEAQ. V gave up 1 base and J gave up 4 bases; unmatched junction bases: 10. The CDR3 covers 17 residues. CDR3 in DNA: TGTGCCAGCAGCTTAGATTTCAGGGGGGTTGGGAATCAGCCCCAGCATTTT. Translated, it gives CASSLDFRGVGNQPQHF. Full variable domain (outside the CDR3, taken from reference TRBV7-8 and TRBJ1-5): GAGVSQSPRYKVAKRGQDVALRCDPISGHVSLFWYQQALGQGPEFLTYFQNEAQLDKSGLPSDRFFAERPEGSVSTLKIQRTQQEDSAVYLCASSLDFRGVGNQPQHFGDGTRLSIL.

The chain joins TRBV19 to TRBJ1-1; D is perhaps TRBD1 (6 bases). In germline, CDR1 is LNHDA, CDR2 SQIVND (reference sequence). The V gene lost 6 bases and the J gene lost 10 bases, with 18 bases spanning the gap. The CDR3 has 13 residues. In DNA, the CDR3 is TGTGCCAGTAGCGAGGCAGGGGCGGTTCGAGCTTTCTTT. This gives the protein CASSEAGAVRAFF.

The V and J genes are TRBV5-1 and TRBJ1-4, with TRBD1 matching 9 bases. J gave up 5 bases and V 4 bases, and 6 bases lay outside the gene matches. This CDR3 spans 15 amino acids. In germline, CDR1 is SGHRS, CDR2 YFSETQ. CDR3 in DNA: TGCGCCAGCAGCCCCGTTACAGGGGGCAATGAAAAACTGTTTTTT. It is translated as CASSPVTGGNEKLFF.

This sequence joins TRBV28 and TRBJ1-1; TRBD1 is a possible D gene (5 bases). Germline V gene data show CDR1 as MDHEN and CDR2 as SYDVKM. The ends were cut back, 5 bases at V and 1 base at J, with 20 bases in the middle. The CDR3 has 17 amino acids. CDR3 DNA sequence: TGTGCCAGCAGTCTTCTATCTTTCAGGGAACCGAACACTGAAGCTTTCTTT. Its protein is CASSLLSFREPNTEAFF.

CDR3 amino acids: CASSLGMLDRMNTEAFF. In DNA, the CDR3 is TGTGCCAGCAGCTTAGGTATGTTGGACAGGATGAACACTGAAGCTTTCTTT. The chain links TRBV7-9 to TRBJ1-1; TRBD1 agrees at 7 bases. The ends lost 1 base at V and 0 bases at J; junction bases unmatched: 8. CDR1 is SEHNR and CDR2 is FQNEAQ in the germline V gene (reference sequence). The CDR3 extends over 17 amino acids.

This rearrangement joins TRBV6-4 to TRBJ2-1; 14 bases align to TRBD2. V gave up 6 bases and J gave up 4 bases; unmatched junction bases: 5. The CDR3 has 16 amino acids. Looked up from germline, CDR1 is MRHNA and CDR2 is SNTAGT. This chain's CDR3 is CASSRTSGGRYNEQFF. The CDR3 DNA sequence: TGTGCCAGCAGCCGGACTAGCGGGGGGCGGTACAATGAGCAGTTCTTC.

The chain uses TRBV4-1 and TRBJ2-1; D perhaps matches TRBD2 (5 bases). Germline CDR1 and CDR2: MGHRA and YSYEKL. The CDR3 has 12 amino acids. Trimming took off 4 bases at V and 13 bases at J, with 14 bases between the two ends. The CDR3 DNA follows: TGCGCCAGCAGCCCCGGAGGCCGACTTCAGTTCTTC. Amino acid sequence: CASSPGGRLQFF.

Turning to this clone: Other DNA sequences in the sample encode the same CDR3. V gene TRBV4-2 combines with J gene TRBJ2-7, with a tentative D call TRBD2 (7 bases). Trimming stripped 6 bases from V and 0 bases from J, with 15 bases between. Germline V CDR1 and CDR2: LGHNA, YNFKEQ. CDR3 length: 15 residues. The CDR3 region has the DNA TGTGCCAGCAGTAGGGGGGGGCCGTCCTCCTACGAGCAGTACTTC. Its translation is CASSRGGPSSYEQYF.

The CDR3, as DNA: TGTGCCAGCAGCCTGGGACAGAACACTGAAGCTTTCTTT. Translating gives CASSLGQNTEAFF. The chain combines TRBV7-6 with TRBJ1-1; tentatively, D is TRBD1 (6 bases). The CDR3 runs 13 residues. Deletions cut 5 bases from V and 1 base from J, with 8 bases between. Per germline, CDR1 SGHVS and CDR2 FNYEAQ.

The rearrangement joins TRBV5-1 to TRBJ2-5; D is perhaps TRBD2 (5 bases). There are 14 residues in the CDR3. V dropped 0 bases and J dropped 5 bases, with 11 bases sitting between them. Germline lookup yields CDR1 SGHRS and CDR2 YFSETQ. CDR3 coding DNA: TGCGCCAGCAGCTTGGGTGTCCCGGGGGAGACCCAGTACTTC. It codes for CASSLGVPGETQYF.

The rearrangement uses TRBV14 and TRBJ2-1; a weak D match, TRBD1 (5 bases). V lost 3 bases and J 2 bases, leaving 11 bases between the germline ends. Germline CDR1 and CDR2: SGHDN and FVKESK. The CDR3 is 15 amino acids. CDR3 DNA: TGTGCCAGCAGCCAGAGTGACAGACCCTACAATGAGCAGTTCTTC. Protein sequence: CASSQSDRPYNEQFF.

This clone was found once. The chain has TRBV19 and TRBJ1-4; 10 nucleotides align to TRBD1. This CDR3 has 14 residues. V lost 7 bases to trimming and J lost 8 bases; unmatched junction nucleotides: 7. Germline V CDR1 and CDR2: LNHDA, SQIVND (reference sequence). DNA for the CDR3: TGTGCCAGTACCGACAGGGGGCGAGAGGAAAAACTGTTTTTT. It translates to CASTDRGREEKLFF.

This chain uses TRBV5-1 with TRBJ1-6, with TRBD1 matching over 8 bases. Germline CDR1 is SGHRS and CDR2 is YFSETQ. CDR3 length equals 13 residues. The J segment lost 9 bases and the V segment lost 4 bases, leaving 3 bases of the junction unmatched. The CDR3 DNA follows: TGCGCCAGCAGCGCAGGGGGCAGTTCACCCCTCCACTTT. This codes for CASSAGGSSPLHF.

The V and J genes are TRBV11-2 and TRBJ1-1, with 7 bases fitting TRBD1. The CDR3 is 14 amino acids. Per germline, CDR1 SGHAT and CDR2 FQNNGV. The V and J ends lost 2 bases and 5 bases, in that order; junction bases with no gene match: 5. The CDR3 here is CASSLQGVRTEAFF. CDR3 nucleotides: TGTGCCAGCAGCTTACAGGGGGTTCGGACTGAAGCTTTCTTT.

This chain connects TRBV5-1 to TRBJ1-1; D gene uncertain. The CDR3 has 14 amino acids. V was pared by 2 bases and J by 1 base, with 9 bases between. Germline V gene sequence: CDR1 SGHRS, CDR2 YFSETQ. The CDR3 protein is CASSLPGSNTEAFF. The CDR3 coding sequence is TGCGCCAGCAGCTTACCGGGGTCGAACACTGAAGCTTTCTTT.

The genes are TRBV21-1 and TRBJ2-3; the D segment call TRBD2 is taken from the table without a DNA check. TRBV21-1 is designated a pseudogene. This CDR3 has 19 amino acids. CDR3 in amino acids: CASSKDSASGGQTTDTQYF. The CDR3 bases are TGTGCCAGCAGCAAAGATTCTGCTAGCGGGGGGCAAACCACAGATACGCAGTATTTT.